The table lists the clone carrying this T cell receptor beta chain with a count of one. The data were taken from a study of blood T cell repertoires in COVID-19. Overall study context: The United States, Italy and Spain provided the acute and convalescent COVID-19 samples. PBMCs, B-cell-depleted T cells, or T cells provided the cDNA or gDNA that made up the material.

Profiled with immunoSEQ multiplex PCR; TCRdb holds only in-frame clones, not every one. The table lists 55,000 to 65,000 clones, 87% of them singletons. The germline V gene encodes CDR1 SGDLS and CDR2 YYNGEE. CDR3 size: 17 residues. Unmatched junction bases numbered 7, after V lost 0 bases and J lost 4 bases. The chain uses TRBV9 and TRBJ2-3; 11 positions match TRBD2. This receptor was taken from a human donor with acute or convalescent COVID-19. The donor label of this sample is uncertain. Sequencing was carried out using peripheral blood. CDR3 sequence (DNA): TGTGCCAGCAGCGTAGGGGGGACTAGCGGTTCTTCAGATACGCAGTATTTT. Translating it yields CASSVGGTSGSSDTQYF.